The 28 T cell receptor beta chains presented below share a single source sample, sequenced in a study of technical replicates of blood from a handful of donors. The table came from immunoSEQ multiplex PCR; TCRdb's copy has only in-frame clones and leaves some out. Of roughly 66,000 clones in the sample, approximately 83% were seen once. Sequencing used PBMCs. All receptors derive from a human donor in good health. Some clones in this sample may be carry-over from other donors' samples.

Only a few counts were recorded for this clone. V and J are TRBV27 and TRBJ1-5; D is perhaps TRBD1 (5 bases). With 6 bases removed from V and 4 bases from J, the gap between germline ends came to 10 bases. This CDR3 has 13 residues. The germline CDR1 and CDR2 sequences are MNHEY and SMNVEV (reference sequence). The CDR3 reads CASSSGGNQPQHF. The CDR3 nucleotides are TGTGCCAGCAGCTCCGGGGGGAATCAGCCCCAGCATTTT.

The V and J genes are TRBV19 and TRBJ1-1; 7 bases map to TRBD1. This CDR3 contains 14 residues. V lost 7 bases and J lost 1; bases outside the gene matches: 6. Germline values: CDR1 LNHDA, CDR2 SQIVND (reference sequence). CDR3 sequence (DNA): TGTGCCAGTAATAGAGGGGGCAAGAACACTGAAGCTTTCTTT. Encoded protein: CASNRGGKNTEAFF.

This clone occurred a few times. The V call is TRBV18, the J call TRBJ2-7, with D perhaps matching TRBD2 (6 bases). V was clipped by 3 bases and J by 11 bases, with 17 bases between them. Germline CDR1 reads KGHSH; CDR2 reads LQKENI. The CDR3 loop spans 13 amino acids. This CDR3 is CASSPDALASKYF. CDR3 coding DNA: TGTGCCAGCTCACCCGATGCCCTAGCGTCGAAGTACTTC.

The chain uses TRBV21-1 and TRBJ2-3; TRBD2, the table's D call, was not compared with the DNA. TRBV21-1 is shown as a pseudogene. This CDR3 region has 17 residues. Written as DNA, the CDR3 is TGTGCCAGCAGCAAAGGGGGGAACAGGGAGGGGACAGATACGCAGTATTTT. Residues: CASSKGGNREGTDTQYF.

The chain combines TRBV7-7 with TRBJ2-5; weak D call: TRBD1 (6 bases). The CDR3 loop spans 13 amino acids. Between the trimmed V and J ends, which lost 5 bases and 3 bases, there was a span of 10 bases. Germline V gene sequence: CDR1 SSHAT, CDR2 FNYEAQ (reference sequence). The CDR3: CASSRTVKETQYF. Written as DNA, the CDR3 is TGTGCCAGCAGCCGGACAGTGAAAGAGACCCAGTACTTC.

The V and J genes are TRBV6-1 and TRBJ1-4, with D tentatively TRBD1 (5 bases). V was pared by 2 bases and J by 5 bases, with 15 bases between. Germline CDR1 is MNHNS and CDR2 is SASEGT. The CDR3 loop spans 16 amino acids. The CDR3 spells CASSERREDTNEKLFF. The CDR3 coding sequence is TGTGCCAGCAGTGAACGCAGGGAGGATACGAATGAAAAACTGTTTTTT.

This clone was detected once. The chain has TRBV6-1 and TRBJ2-7, with 10 nucleotides matching TRBD1. The CDR3 length is 13 residues. CDR1 MNHNS and CDR2 SASEGT come from the germline V gene. V trimming: 7 bases; J trimming: 4 bases; junction bases outside the gene matches: 4. CDR3 in amino acids: CASTKDRGYEQYF. The DNA of the CDR3 is TGTGCCAGCACCAAGGACAGGGGGTACGAGCAGTACTTC.

The chain uses TRBV15 and TRBJ2-7, with D maybe TRBD1 (5 bases). V was cut by 4 bases and J by 3 bases, with 10 bases left in between. The CDR3 totals 13 residues. The germline CDR1 and CDR2 sequences are LNHNV and YYDKDF (reference sequence). CDR3 DNA: TGTGCCACCAGCATGGGCAGGGACTACGAGCAGTACTTC. Its translation: CATSMGRDYEQYF.

The chain couples TRBV5-4 to TRBJ2-3; 10 nucleotides line up with TRBD2. CDR1 and CDR2 from the germline V gene are SGHNT and YYREEE (reference sequence). The CDR3 runs 16 residues. V lost 5 bases, J lost 1 base, and 7 bases stayed unmatched. The CDR3 sequence is CASRADSGGRTDTQYF. In nucleotides, the CDR3 is TGTGCCAGCAGGGCCGATAGCGGGGGGCGCACAGATACGCAGTATTTT.

This clone was picked up one time. The rearrangement joins TRBV6-4 to TRBJ2-7; the match to TRBD2 covers 10 bases. The germline CDR1 and CDR2 sequences are MRHNA and SNTAGT. The trim removed 6 bases at V and 3 bases at J, leaving 8 bases unmatched. The CDR3 totals 15 residues. The CDR3, as DNA: TGTGCCAGCAGCCGCGAACTAGCGGGAATCTACGAGCAGTACTTC. The encoded protein is CASSRELAGIYEQYF.

The chain has TRBV7-2 and TRBJ1-1; tentative D call: TRBD1 (5 bases). Germline CDR1 and CDR2: SGHTA and FQGNSA. The CDR3 has 14 residues. The V and J ends lost 5 bases and 2 bases respectively, with 12 bases between them. The CDR3 loop is CASSPVGGNTEAFF. DNA of the CDR3: TGTGCCAGCAGCCCCGTGGGGGGAAACACTGAAGCTTTCTTT.

The genes are TRBV19 and TRBJ2-7; D gene uncertain. The CDR3 consists of 11 residues. V was trimmed by 2 bases and J by 13 bases, leaving 12 bases between them. Germline loops: CDR1 LNHDA, CDR2 SQIVND (reference sequence). CDR3 loop: CASSILGRSYF. CDR3 DNA sequence: TGTGCCAGTAGTATACTAGGCAGATCCTACTTC.

The chain is built from TRBV4-3 and TRBJ2-2; 10 bases agree with TRBD2. CDR3 length: 17 amino acids. Germline V lookup: CDR1 LGHNA, CDR2 YSLEER. The trim removed 8 bases at V and 0 bases at J, leaving 9 bases unmatched. The CDR3 region has the DNA TGCGCCAGCCAACCGAGCGGGGGGGACCCGAACACCGGGGAGCTGTTTTTT. Translating it yields CASQPSGGDPNTGELFF.

The V gene is TRBV13, the J gene TRBJ2-1, with 8 bases aligning to TRBD1. This CDR3 has 15 residues. J lost 5 bases, V lost 4 bases, and 7 bases had no gene match. Germline-derived CDR1 and CDR2 are PRHDT and FYEKMQ (reference sequence). This CDR3 reads CASSSRQGFNNEQFF. The CDR3 coding sequence is TGTGCCAGCAGCTCCAGACAGGGGTTTAACAATGAGCAGTTCTTC.

The chain uses TRBV5-1 and TRBJ1-2, with D uncertain. CDR3 length: 14 residues. Trimming stripped 4 bases from V and 4 bases from J, with 14 bases between. Germline CDR1 reads SGHRS; CDR2 reads YFSETQ. The DNA of the CDR3 is TGCGCCAGCAGCCTAACCGACACATTCTATGGCTACACCTTC. This translates into CASSLTDTFYGYTF.

The V gene is TRBV5-1, the J gene TRBJ2-3; a weak D match, TRBD2 (5 bases). CDR1 and CDR2 (germline): SGHRS, YFSETQ. The CDR3 runs 13 residues. V lost 5 bases and J lost 5, with 12 bases in between. The CDR3 protein is CASSYELEDTQYF. In DNA, the CDR3 is TGCGCCAGCAGTTACGAACTAGAAGATACGCAGTATTTT.

For the CDR3, the DNA is TGTGCCAGCAGTGAACTTAGCGGGAGATCCTACGAGCAGTACTTC. It specifies CASSELSGRSYEQYF. The chain employs TRBV6-7 and TRBJ2-7, with TRBD2 matching 9 bases. TRBV6-7 is placed among ORFs of uncertain function. There are 15 residues in the CDR3. V lost 5 bases and J lost 1; bases outside the gene matches: 6.

The CDR3 DNA follows: TGTGCCACCAGCAGAGATGGGGCCCCAGGGAATGAAAAACTGTTTTTT. As protein: CATSRDGAPGNEKLFF. The V call is TRBV15, the J call TRBJ1-4; tentatively, D is TRBD1 (5 bases). CDR3 length equals 16 residues. CDR1 LNHNV and CDR2 YYDKDF come from the germline V gene (reference sequence). V was shortened by 0 bases and J by 5 bases, with 13 bases between the two germline ends.

A few counts support this clone. Possible read error: a much larger clone is one base away. The sample has other DNA sequences that encode this CDR3 too. In nucleotides, the CDR3 is TGCGCCAGCAGCTCCGCGGGAGGATACAATGAGCAGTTCTTC. This gives the protein CASSSAGGYNEQFF. The chain employs TRBV5-1 and TRBJ2-1; TRBD2 matches at 8 bases. Germline CDR1 is SGHRS and CDR2 is YFSETQ. This CDR3 comprises 14 residues. Trimming at V came to 3 bases and at J to 4 bases, leaving 3 bases not matched to a gene.

In DNA form, the CDR3 reads TGTGCCAGTAGTACTCAGAGGGGGACAGGGAACACTGAAGCTTTCTTT. Its protein is CASSTQRGTGNTEAFF. V and J are TRBV19 and TRBJ1-1, with 8 bases lining up with TRBD1. This CDR3 is 16 amino acids long. CDR1 and CDR2 from the germline V gene are LNHDA and SQIVND (reference sequence). V lost 4 bases to trimming and J lost 1 base; unmatched junction nucleotides: 8.

V and J are TRBV19 and TRBJ2-7, with 7 positions matching TRBD1. Germline CDR1 is LNHDA and CDR2 is SQIVND (reference sequence). The CDR3 is 15 residues long. The V segment lost 5 bases and the J segment 5 bases; nucleotides outside the gene matches: 12. The CDR3 region is CASSSSDRKGHEQYF. CDR3 bases: TGTGCCAGTAGTTCCTCGGACAGGAAAGGCCACGAGCAGTACTTC.

The sample holds a few counts of this clone. The V call is TRBV28, the J call TRBJ1-2, with D perhaps matching TRBD1 (5 bases). V was trimmed by 5 bases and J by 8 bases, leaving 9 bases between them. The CDR3 totals 11 residues. Germline CDR1 and CDR2: MDHEN and SYDVKM. CDR3 sequence (DNA): TGTGCCAGCAGTCCACGGGGGGGCTACACCTTC. Translation: CASSPRGGYTF.

This rearrangement joins TRBV10-1 to TRBJ1-5, with 10 nucleotides matching TRBD1. CDR3 length: 16 residues. Losses at the gene ends were 6 bases for V and 7 bases for J; bases not matched to a gene: 12. Germline V gene data show CDR1 as WNHNN and CDR2 as SYGVQD (reference sequence). CDR3: CASRITPGQGTQPQHF. CDR3 nucleotides: TGCGCCAGCAGAATAACCCCGGGACAGGGGACCCAGCCCCAGCATTTT.

This clone is a singleton in its sample. The genes are TRBV5-4 and TRBJ2-1; 8 bases agree with TRBD2. The CDR3 has 15 amino acids. The germline V gene encodes CDR1 SGHNT and CDR2 YYREEE (reference sequence). V shed 6 bases and J 4 bases; nucleotides not matched to a gene: 9. CDR3 amino acids: CASTLGAGEYNEQFF. CDR3 DNA sequence: TGTGCCAGCACCTTAGGAGCGGGAGAGTACAATGAGCAGTTCTTC.

V usage is TRBV27 and J usage is TRBJ2-7; 11 bases are a match to TRBD2. With 5 bases clipped from V and 7 bases from J, the junction kept 10 bases outside the gene matches. The CDR3 sequence is 15 residues long. In germline, CDR1 is MNHEY, CDR2 SMNVEV (reference sequence). For the CDR3, the DNA is TGTGCCAGCAGTCTCACCGGGACTAGCGGCGGAGAGCAGTACTTC. Translating it yields CASSLTGTSGGEQYF.

The rearrangement joins TRBV4-3 to TRBJ2-4; 8 bases are shared with TRBD1. This CDR3 is built from 16 residues. Germline-derived CDR1 and CDR2 are LGHNA and YSLEER. V shed 3 bases, J shed 5 bases, and the junction held 9 bases outside the gene matches. The CDR3 protein is CASSQATGQGQNIQYF. CDR3 DNA: TGCGCCAGCAGCCAGGCGACCGGACAGGGACAAAACATTCAGTACTTC.

This clone rates as medium-sized. The J gene is TRBJ2-1, the V gene TRBV5-1; 10 positions match TRBD2. This CDR3 is built from 14 residues. With V trimmed by 2 bases and J by 6 bases, 2 bases remained unmatched. The germline V gene has CDR1 SGHRS and CDR2 YFSETQ. DNA for the CDR3: TGCGCCAGCAGCTTAGCGGGAGGGTTCAATGAGCAGTTCTTC. Protein product: CASSLAGGFNEQFF.

V and J are TRBV6-5 and TRBJ2-6, with a tentative D call TRBD1 (6 bases). Germline loops: CDR1 MNHEY, CDR2 SVGAGI. The CDR3 has 15 amino acids. CDR3 region: CIPARGISGANVLTF. The CDR3, as DNA: TGTATTCCGGCCAGGGGAATCTCTGGGGCCAACGTCCTGACTTTC.